This T cell receptor beta chain is drawn from a study of T cells in Graves' hyperthyroidism and ophthalmopathy. Amplified TCR beta CDR3 regions derived from RNA transcripts. An initial round of RT-PCR targeting the TCR CDR3 relied on the HTBI primer set. TCRdb reprocessed the multiplex PCR reads via MiXCR and lists one record per CDR3 protein. The data contain about 25,000 distinct CDR3 sequences, roughly 49% of them singletons. V was clipped by 6 bases and J by 8 bases; unmatched bases: 14. The V gene's germline CDR1 is DFQATT and CDR2 SNEGSKA (reference sequence). The CDR3 spans 16 residues. V and J are TRBV20-1 and TRBJ2-1; 12 nucleotides align to TRBD2. This clonotype was obtained from a woman in her thirties or forties with Graves' hyperthyroidism that later progressed to Graves' ophthalmopathy. The sequencing input was blood. CDR3: CSAPHRLAGVVYEQFF. The CDR3 DNA reads TGCAGTGCCCCGCATCGACTAGCGGGAGTAGTCTATGAGCAGTTCTTC.